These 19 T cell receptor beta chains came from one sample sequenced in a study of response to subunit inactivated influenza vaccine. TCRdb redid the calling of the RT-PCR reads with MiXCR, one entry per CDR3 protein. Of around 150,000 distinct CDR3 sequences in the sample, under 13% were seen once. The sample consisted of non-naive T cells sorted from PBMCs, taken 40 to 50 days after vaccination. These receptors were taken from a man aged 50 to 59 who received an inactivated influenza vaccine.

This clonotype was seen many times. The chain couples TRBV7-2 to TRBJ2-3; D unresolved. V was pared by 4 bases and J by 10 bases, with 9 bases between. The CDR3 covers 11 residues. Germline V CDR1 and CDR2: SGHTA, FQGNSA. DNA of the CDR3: TGTGCCAGCAGCTCTCCCTCGCCGCAGTATTTT. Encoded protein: CASSSPSPQYF.

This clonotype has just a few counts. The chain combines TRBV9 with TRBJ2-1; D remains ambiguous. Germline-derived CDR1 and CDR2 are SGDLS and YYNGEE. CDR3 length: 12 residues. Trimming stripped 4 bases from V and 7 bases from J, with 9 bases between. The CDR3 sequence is CASSPGWNEQFF. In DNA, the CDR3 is TGTGCCAGCAGCCCCGGGTGGAATGAGCAGTTCTTC.

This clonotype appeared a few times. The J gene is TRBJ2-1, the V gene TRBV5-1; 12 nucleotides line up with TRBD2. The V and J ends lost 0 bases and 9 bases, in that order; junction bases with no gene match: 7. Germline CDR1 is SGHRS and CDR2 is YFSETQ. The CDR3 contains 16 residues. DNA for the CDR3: TGCGCCAGCAGCTTGGTGCTAGCGGGAGGGCGGAGTGAGCAGTTCTTC. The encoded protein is CASSLVLAGGRSEQFF. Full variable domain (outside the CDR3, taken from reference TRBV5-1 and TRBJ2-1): KAGVTQTPRYLIKTRGQQVTLSCSPISGHRSVSWYQQTPGQGLQFLFEYFSETQRNKGNFPGRFSGRQFSNSRSEMNVSTLELGDSALYLCASSLVLAGGRSEQFFGPGTRLTVL.

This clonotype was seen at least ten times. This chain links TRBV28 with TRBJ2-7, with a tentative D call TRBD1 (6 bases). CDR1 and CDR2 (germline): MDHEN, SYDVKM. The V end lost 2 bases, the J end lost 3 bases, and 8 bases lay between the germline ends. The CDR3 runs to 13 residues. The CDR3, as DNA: TGTGCCAGCAGTTTACGACAGGACTACGAGCAGTACTTC. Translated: CASSLRQDYEQYF.

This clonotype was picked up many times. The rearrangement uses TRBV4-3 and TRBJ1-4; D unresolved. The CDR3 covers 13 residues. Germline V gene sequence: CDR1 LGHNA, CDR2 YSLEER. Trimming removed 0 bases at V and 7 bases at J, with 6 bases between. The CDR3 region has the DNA TGCGCCAGCAGCCAAGATCCCAGTGAAAAACTGTTTTTT. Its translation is CASSQDPSEKLFF.

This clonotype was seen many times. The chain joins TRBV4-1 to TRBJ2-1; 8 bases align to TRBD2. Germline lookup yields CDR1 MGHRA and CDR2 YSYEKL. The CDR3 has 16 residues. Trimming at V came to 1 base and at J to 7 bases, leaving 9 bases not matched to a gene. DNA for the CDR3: TGCGCCAGCAGCCAAGTATTCGGGGGGGCTCCAAATGAGCAGTTCTTC. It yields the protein CASSQVFGGAPNEQFF.

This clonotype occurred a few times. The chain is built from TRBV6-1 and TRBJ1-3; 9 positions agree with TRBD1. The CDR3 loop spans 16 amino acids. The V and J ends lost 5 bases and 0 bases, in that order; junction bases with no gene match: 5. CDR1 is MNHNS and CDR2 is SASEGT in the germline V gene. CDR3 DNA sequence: TGTGCCAGCAGTCCGACAGGGGGAACCTCTGGAAACACCATATATTTT. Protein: CASSPTGGTSGNTIYF.

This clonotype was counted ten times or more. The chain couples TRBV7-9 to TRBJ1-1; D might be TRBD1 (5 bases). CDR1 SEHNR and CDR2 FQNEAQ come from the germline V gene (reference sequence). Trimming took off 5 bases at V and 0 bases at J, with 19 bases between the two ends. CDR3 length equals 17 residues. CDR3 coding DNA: TGTGCCAGCAGCGCCAGGGTTCTACTGCTCATGAACACTGAAGCTTTCTTT. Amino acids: CASSARVLLLMNTEAFF.

The chain's CDR3 is CASSPGAGEKLFF. CDR3 sequence (DNA): TGTGCCAGCTCACCAGGGGCCGGTGAAAAACTGTTTTTT. The chain joins TRBV18 to TRBJ1-4, with a tentative D call TRBD1 (5 bases). Germline V gives CDR1 KGHSH, CDR2 LQKENI. This CDR3 is 13 amino acids long. Trimming removed 2 bases from V and 7 bases from J, with 8 bases in between.

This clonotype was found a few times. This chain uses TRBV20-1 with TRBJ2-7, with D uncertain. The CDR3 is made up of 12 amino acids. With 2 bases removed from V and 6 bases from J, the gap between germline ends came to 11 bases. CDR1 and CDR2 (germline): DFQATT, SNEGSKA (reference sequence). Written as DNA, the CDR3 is TGCAGTGCTAGACCTGCCGGGCGCGAGCAGTACTTC. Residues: CSARPAGREQYF.

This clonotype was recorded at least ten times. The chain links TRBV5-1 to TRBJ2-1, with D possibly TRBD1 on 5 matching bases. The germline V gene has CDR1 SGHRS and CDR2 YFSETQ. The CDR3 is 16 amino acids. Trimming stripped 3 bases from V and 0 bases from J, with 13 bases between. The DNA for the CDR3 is TGCGCCAGCAGCTCCACAGGTTCAAGCTCCTACAATGAGCAGTTCTTC. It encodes CASSSTGSSSYNEQFF. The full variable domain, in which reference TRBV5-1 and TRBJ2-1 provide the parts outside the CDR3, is KAGVTQTPRYLIKTRGQQVTLSCSPISGHRSVSWYQQTPGQGLQFLFEYFSETQRNKGNFPGRFSGRQFSNSRSEMNVSTLELGDSALYLCASSSTGSSSYNEQFFGPGTRLTVL.

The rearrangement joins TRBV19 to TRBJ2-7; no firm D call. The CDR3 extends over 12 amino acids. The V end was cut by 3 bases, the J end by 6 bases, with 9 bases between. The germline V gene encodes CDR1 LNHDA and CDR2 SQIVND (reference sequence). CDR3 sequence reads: CASSITGAEQYF. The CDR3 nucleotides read TGTGCCAGTAGTATCACCGGTGCCGAGCAGTACTTC.

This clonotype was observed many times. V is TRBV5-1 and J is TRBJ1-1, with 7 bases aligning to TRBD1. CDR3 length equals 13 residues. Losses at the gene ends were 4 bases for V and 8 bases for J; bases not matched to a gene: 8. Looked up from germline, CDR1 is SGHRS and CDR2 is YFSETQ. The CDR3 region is CASSTYPGQEAFF. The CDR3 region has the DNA TGCGCCAGCAGCACCTACCCGGGACAGGAAGCTTTCTTT.

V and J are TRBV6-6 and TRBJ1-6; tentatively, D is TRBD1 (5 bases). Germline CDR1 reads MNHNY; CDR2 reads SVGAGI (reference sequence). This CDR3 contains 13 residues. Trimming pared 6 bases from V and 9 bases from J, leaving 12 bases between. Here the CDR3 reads CASSPGGISPLHF. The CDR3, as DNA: TGTGCCAGCAGCCCCGGGGGGATTTCACCCCTCCACTTT.

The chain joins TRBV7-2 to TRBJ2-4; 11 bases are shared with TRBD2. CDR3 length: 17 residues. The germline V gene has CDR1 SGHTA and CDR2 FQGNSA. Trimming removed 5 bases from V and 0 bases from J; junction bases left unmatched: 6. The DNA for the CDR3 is TGTGCCAGCAGCCCGGGACTAGCGGTTATAGCCAAAAACATTCAGTACTTC. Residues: CASSPGLAVIAKNIQYF.

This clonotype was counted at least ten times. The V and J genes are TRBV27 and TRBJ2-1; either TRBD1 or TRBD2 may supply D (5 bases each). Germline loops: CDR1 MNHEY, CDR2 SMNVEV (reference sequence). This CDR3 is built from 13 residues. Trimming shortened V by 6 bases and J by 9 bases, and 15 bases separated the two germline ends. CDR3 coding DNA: TGTGCCAGCAGGCGAAGTGGGGACGGTGAGCAGTTCTTC. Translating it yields CASRRSGDGEQFF.

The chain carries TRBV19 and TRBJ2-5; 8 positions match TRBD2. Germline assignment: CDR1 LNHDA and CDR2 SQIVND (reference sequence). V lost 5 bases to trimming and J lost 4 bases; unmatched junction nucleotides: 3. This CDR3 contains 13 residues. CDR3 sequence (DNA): TGTGCCAGTAGTGGGCTAGCGGGAGAGACCCAGTACTTC. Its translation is CASSGLAGETQYF.

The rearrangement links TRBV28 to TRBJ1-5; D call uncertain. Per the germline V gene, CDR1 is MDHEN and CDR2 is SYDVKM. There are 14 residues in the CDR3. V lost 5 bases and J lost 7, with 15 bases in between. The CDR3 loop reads CASSLTSGGQPQHF. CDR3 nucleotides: TGTGCCAGCAGTCTAACGTCCGGAGGGCAGCCCCAGCATTTT.

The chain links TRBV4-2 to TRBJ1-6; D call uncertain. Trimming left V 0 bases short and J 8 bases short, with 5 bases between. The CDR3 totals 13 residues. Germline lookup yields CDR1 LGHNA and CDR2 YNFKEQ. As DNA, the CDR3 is TGTGCCAGCAGCCAAGATCGTGATTCACCCCTCCACTTT. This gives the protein CASSQDRDSPLHF.